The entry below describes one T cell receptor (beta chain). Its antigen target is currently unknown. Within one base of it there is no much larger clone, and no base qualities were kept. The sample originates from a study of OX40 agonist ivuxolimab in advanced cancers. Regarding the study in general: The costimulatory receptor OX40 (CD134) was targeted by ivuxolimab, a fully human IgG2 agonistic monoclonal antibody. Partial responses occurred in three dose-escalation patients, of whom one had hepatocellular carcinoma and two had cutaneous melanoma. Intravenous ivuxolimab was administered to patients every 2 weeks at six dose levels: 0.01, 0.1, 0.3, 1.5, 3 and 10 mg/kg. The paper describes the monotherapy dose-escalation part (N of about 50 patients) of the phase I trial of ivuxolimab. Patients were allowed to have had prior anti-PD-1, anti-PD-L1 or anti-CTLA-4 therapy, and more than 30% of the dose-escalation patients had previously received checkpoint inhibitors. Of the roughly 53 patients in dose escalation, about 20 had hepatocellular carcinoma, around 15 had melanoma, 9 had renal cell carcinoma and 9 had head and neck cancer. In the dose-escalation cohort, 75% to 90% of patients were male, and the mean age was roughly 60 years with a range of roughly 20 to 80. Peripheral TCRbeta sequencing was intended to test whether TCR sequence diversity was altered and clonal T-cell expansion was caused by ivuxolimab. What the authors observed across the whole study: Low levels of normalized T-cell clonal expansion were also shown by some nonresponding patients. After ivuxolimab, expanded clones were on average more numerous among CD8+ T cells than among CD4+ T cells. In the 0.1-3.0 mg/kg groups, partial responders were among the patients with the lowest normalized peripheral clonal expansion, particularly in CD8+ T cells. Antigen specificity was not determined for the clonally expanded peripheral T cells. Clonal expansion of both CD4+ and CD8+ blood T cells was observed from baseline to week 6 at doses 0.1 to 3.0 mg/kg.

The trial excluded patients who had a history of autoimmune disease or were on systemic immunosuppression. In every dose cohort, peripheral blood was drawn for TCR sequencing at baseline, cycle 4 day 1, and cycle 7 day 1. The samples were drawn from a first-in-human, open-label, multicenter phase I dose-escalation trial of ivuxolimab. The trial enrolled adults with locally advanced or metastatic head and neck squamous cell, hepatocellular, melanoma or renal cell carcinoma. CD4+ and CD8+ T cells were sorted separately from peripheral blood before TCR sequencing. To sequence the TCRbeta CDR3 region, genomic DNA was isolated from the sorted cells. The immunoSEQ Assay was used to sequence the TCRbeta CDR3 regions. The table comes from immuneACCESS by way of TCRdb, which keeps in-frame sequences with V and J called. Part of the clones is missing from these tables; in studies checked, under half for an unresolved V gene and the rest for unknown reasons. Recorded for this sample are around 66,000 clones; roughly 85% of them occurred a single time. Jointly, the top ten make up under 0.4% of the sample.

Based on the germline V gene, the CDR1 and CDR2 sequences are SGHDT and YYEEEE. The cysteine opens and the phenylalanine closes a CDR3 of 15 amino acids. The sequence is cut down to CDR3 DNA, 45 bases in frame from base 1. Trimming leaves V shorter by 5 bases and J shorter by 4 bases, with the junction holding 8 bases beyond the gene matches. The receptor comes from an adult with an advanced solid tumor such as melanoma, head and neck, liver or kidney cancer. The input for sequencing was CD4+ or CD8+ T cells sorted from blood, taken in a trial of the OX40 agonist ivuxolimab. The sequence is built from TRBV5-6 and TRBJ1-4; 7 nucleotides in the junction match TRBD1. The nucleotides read TGTGCCAGCAGTGGCATGGGACAGATTAATGAAAAACTGTTTTTT. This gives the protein CASSGMGQINEKLFF.